The following is a TCR beta chain sequence with its context. Relying on iRepertoire HTBI primers and Arm-PCR of CDR3 regions, the team built TCR beta libraries. From the multiplex PCR reads, TCRdb called clonotypes with MiXCR, one entry per CDR3 protein. The repertoire holds some 410,000 distinct CDR3 sequences, 16% seen once, with around 11% in the top ten. This CDR3 is built from 12 residues. Per the germline V gene, CDR1 is SGHAT and CDR2 is FQNNGV. Trimming removed 5 bases from V and 12 bases from J, with 14 bases in between. This sample is part of a study of regulatory T cells in long-lasting Graves disease. As for time point: newly diagnosed GD, antithyroid drugs for less than 3 months. The TCR library was made from RNA that had been extracted from PBMCs in TRIzol. The same sample was also studied in work on T cells in Graves' hyperthyroidism and ophthalmopathy. That investigation notes: Uncontrolled infection, other autoimmune disease, pregnancy or lactation disqualified patients from enrolment.

Specimen: peripheral blood mononuclear cells (PBMCs), collected at new diagnosis, from a patient treated with antithyroid drugs. The clonotype was recovered from a woman aged 25-40 years with Graves disease. The rearrangement uses TRBV11-2 and TRBJ2-1, with unresolved D. CDR3 sequence (DNA): TGTGCCAGCAGCCCGATGAGTTCGTCGCAGTTCTTC. Amino acids: CASSPMSSSQFF.